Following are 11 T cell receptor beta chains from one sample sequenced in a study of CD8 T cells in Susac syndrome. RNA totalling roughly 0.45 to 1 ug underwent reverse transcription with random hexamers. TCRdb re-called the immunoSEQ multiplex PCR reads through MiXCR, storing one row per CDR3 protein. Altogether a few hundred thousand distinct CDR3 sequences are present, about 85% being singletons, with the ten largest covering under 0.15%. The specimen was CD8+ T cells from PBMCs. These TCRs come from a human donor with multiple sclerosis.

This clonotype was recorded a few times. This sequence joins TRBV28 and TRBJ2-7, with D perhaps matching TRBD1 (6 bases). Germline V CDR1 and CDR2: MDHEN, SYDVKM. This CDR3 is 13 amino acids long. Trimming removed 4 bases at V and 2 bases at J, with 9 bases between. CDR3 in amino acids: CASSSAGAYEQYF. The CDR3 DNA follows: TGTGCCAGCAGTTCCGCAGGGGCCTACGAGCAGTACTTC.

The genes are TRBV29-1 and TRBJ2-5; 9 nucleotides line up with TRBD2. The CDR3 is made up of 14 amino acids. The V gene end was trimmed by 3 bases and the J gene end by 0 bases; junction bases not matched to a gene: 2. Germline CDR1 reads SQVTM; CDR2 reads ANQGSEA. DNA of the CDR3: TGCAGCGTTGATCTAGCGGGACACCAAGAGACCCAGTACTTC. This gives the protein CSVDLAGHQETQYF.

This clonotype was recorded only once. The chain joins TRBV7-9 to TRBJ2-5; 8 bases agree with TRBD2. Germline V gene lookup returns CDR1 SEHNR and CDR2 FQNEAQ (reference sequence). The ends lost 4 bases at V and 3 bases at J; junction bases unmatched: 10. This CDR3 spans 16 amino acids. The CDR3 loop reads CASSSAGLDLKETQYF. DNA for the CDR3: TGTGCCAGCAGCTCTGCGGGACTAGACCTGAAAGAGACCCAGTACTTC. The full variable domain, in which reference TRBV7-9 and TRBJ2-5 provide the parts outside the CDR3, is DTGVSQNPRHKITKRGQNVTFRCDPISEHNRLYWYRQTLGQGPEFLTYFQNEAQLEKSRLLSDRFSAERPKGSFSTLEIQRTEQGDSAMYLCASSSAGLDLKETQYFGPGTRLLVL.

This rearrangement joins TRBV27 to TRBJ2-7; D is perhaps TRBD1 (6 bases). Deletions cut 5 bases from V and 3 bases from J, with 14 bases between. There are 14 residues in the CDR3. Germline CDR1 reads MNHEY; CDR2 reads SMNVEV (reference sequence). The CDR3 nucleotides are TGTGCCAGCAGTCCCAGGGGCACCATCTACGAGCAGTACTTC. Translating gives CASSPRGTIYEQYF.

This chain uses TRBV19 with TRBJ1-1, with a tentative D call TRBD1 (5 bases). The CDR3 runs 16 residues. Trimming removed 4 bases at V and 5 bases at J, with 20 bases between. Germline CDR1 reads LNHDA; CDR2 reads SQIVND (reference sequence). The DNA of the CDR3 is TGTGCCAGTAGTACGATAACCCAGGGTCGGTGGACTGAAGCTTTCTTT. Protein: CASSTITQGRWTEAFF.

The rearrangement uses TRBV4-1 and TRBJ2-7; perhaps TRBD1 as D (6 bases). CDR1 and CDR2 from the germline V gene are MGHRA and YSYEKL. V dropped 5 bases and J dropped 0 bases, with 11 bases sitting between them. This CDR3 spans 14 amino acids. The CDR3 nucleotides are TGCGCCAGCAGCTTAGGACAGTTCTCCTACGAGCAGTACTTC. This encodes CASSLGQFSYEQYF.

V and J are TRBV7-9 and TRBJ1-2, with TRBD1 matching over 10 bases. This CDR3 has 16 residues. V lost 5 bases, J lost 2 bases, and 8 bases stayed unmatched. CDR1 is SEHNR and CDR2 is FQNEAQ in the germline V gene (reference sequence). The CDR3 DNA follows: TGTGCCAGCAGCCCCGCCCCGGGACAGGGGAACTATGGCTACACCTTC. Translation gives CASSPAPGQGNYGYTF.

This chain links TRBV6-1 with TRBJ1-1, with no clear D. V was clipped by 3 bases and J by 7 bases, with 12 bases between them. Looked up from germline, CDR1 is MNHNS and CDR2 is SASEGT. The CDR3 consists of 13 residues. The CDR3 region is CASSDPSLGEAFF. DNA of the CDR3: TGTGCCAGCAGTGATCCCTCTTTGGGTGAAGCTTTCTTT.

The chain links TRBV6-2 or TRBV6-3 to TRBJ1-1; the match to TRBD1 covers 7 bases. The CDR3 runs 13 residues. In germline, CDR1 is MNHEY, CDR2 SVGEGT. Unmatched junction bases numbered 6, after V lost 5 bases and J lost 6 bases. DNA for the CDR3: TGTGCCAGCAGTCAGGGGGGTAGTTCTGAAGCTTTCTTT. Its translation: CASSQGGSSEAFF.

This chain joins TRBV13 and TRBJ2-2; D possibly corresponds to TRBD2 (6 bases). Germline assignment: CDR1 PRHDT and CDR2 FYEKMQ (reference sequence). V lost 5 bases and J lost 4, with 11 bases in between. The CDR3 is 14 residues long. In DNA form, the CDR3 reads TGTGCCAGCAGCGAATTCGGGGGCACCGGGGAGCTGTTTTTT. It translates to CASSEFGGTGELFF.

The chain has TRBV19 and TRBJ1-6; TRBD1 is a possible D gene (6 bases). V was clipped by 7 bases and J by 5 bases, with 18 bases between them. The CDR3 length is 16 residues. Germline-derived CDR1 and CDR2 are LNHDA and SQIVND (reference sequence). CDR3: CASNELVGGHNSPLHF. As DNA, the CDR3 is TGTGCCAGTAACGAACTCGTCGGGGGCCATAATTCACCCCTCCACTTT.